The sequence of this T cell receptor beta chain was determined in a study of blood T cells in healthy people across ages. A sample-barcoded 5' primer and a J-beta primer mix were used in a second PCR of roughly 7 to 12 cycles. TCRdb re-called the 5' RACE reads through MiXCR, storing one row per CDR3 protein. This sample has approximately 1,100,000 distinct CDR3 sequences, with roughly 45% found just once. CDR1 and CDR2 (germline): SGHRS, YFSETQ. Trimming removed 4 bases from V and 1 base from J, with 17 bases in between. The CDR3 runs to 16 residues. The sample taken for sequencing was blood. The receptor comes from a woman aged 60 to 75 in good health. The chain couples TRBV5-1 to TRBJ2-5; no reliable D call. This chain's CDR3 is CASSPLASQTQETQYF. DNA of the CDR3: TGCGCCAGCAGCCCCCTTGCTAGTCAGACCCAAGAGACCCAGTACTTC. The full variable domain, in which reference TRBV5-1 and TRBJ2-5 provide the parts outside the CDR3, is KAGVTQTPRYLIKTRGQQVTLSCSPISGHRSVSWYQQTPGQGLQFLFEYFSETQRNKGNFPGRFSGRQFSNSRSEMNVSTLELGDSALYLCASSPLASQTQETQYFGPGTRLLVL.